The T cell receptor (beta chain) described here comes from a study of CD8+CD57+ T cells in acquired aplastic anemia. Genomic DNA constituted the template upon which TCR beta VDJ and CDR3 profiling was performed. In TCRdb, the reads were re-called with MiXCR into one record per CDR3 protein. The sample gives hundreds of thousands of distinct CDR3 sequences, under 80% of which show up once; approximately 4% is in the top ten. This clonotype was seen a handful of times. The origin of this receptor is a human donor in good health, serving as a control. The sample taken for sequencing was sorted CD4+, CD8+, or CD8+CD57+ T cells (not recorded which) from PBMCs.

The CDR3 DNA sequence: TGTGCCAGCTCACCTACTGCCCTACCCGGGACAGGACGCACAGATACGCAGTATTTT. Protein sequence: CASSPTALPGTGRTDTQYF. The chain carries TRBV12-3 or TRBV12-4 and TRBJ2-3; 8 nucleotides align to TRBD1. The V gene end was trimmed by 8 bases and the J gene end by 1 base; junction bases not matched to a gene: 20. This CDR3 is 19 amino acids long.